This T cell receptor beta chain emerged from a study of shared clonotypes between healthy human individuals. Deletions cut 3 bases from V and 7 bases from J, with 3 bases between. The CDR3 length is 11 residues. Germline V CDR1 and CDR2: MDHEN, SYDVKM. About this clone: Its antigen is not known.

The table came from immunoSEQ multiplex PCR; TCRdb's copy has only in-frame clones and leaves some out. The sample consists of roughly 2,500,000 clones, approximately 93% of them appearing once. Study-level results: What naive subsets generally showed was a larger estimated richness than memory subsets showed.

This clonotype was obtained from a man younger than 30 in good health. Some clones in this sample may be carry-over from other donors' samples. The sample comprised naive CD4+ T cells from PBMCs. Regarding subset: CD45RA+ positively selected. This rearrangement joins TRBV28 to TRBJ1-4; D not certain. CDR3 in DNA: TGTGCCAGCAGTTTTCTTGAAAAACTGTTTTTT. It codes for CASSFLEKLFF.